These T cell receptor beta chains were read from a single sample in a study of T cells after yellow fever vaccination. From the 5' RACE reads, TCRdb called clonotypes with MiXCR, one entry per CDR3 protein. Of 510,000 or so distinct CDR3 sequences in the sample, 15% to 20% are singletons; the top ten hold approximately 15%. Sequenced here: PBMCs, sampled 15 days after the yellow fever booster vaccination. The receptors were sampled from a man aged 25-45 years who received the YFV17D yellow fever vaccine. The CDR3 runs from the conserved cysteine through the conserved F or W. D genes are given only for firm matches. The size field is filled for only some rows; it gives once, few, many or a size class.

TRBV19	TRBJ2-1	TRBD1	-	CASNPDRASYNEQFF	TGTGCCAGTAATCCCGACAGGGCCTCCTACAATGAGCAGTTCTTC
TRBV15	TRBJ2-1	-	few	CATSRDLGQGYNEQFF	TGTGCCACCAGCAGAGATCTGGGCCAGGGCTACAATGAGCAGTTCTTC
TRBV5-1	TRBJ2-3	TRBD2	-	CASSLPSGVSSTDTQYF	TGCGCCAGCAGCTTGCCTAGCGGGGTTTCTAGCACAGATACGCAGTATTTT
TRBV20-1	TRBJ1-2	-	few	CSATRTSYGYTF	TGCAGTGCTACCCGGACCAGCTATGGCTACACCTTC
TRBV5-4	TRBJ2-1	-	-	CASSLTTASSYNEQFF	TGTGCCAGCAGCCTAACGACCGCGAGCTCCTACAATGAGCAGTTCTTC
TRBV30	TRBJ2-7	TRBD2	-	CAWSVRIAGYNYEQYF	TGTGCCTGGAGTGTACGTATAGCGGGATACAACTACGAGCAGTACTTC
TRBV5-1	TRBJ1-5	TRBD1	-	CASSGTGEGQPQHF	TGCGCCAGCAGCGGGACAGGGGAAGGTCAGCCCCAGCATTTT
TRBV29-1	TRBJ2-7	-	-	CSVVITGTYEQYF	TGCAGCGTTGTTATTACAGGAACCTACGAGCAGTACTTC
TRBV5-1	TRBJ2-2	TRBD1	-	CASTPRTGYTGELFF	TGCGCCAGCACCCCGAGGACAGGGTACACCGGGGAGCTGTTTTTT
TRBV19	TRBJ2-1	TRBD2	few	CASSTTSYPTQEQFF	TGTGCCAGTAGTACGACTAGCTACCCCACCCAGGAGCAGTTCTTC
TRBV5-1	TRBJ1-1	-	few	CASSLSDILKGSTEAFF	TGCGCCAGCAGCTTATCCGACATCCTAAAGGGGAGCACTGAAGCTTTCTTT
TRBV7-2	TRBJ2-1	-	-	CASSFVGRTEQFF	TGTGCCAGCAGCTTTGTAGGTAGAACTGAGCAGTTCTTC
TRBV5-1	TRBJ2-7	-	-	CASRETNTYEQYF	TGCGCCAGCAGGGAGACGAATACCTACGAGCAGTACTTC
TRBV29-1	TRBJ1-1	TRBD1	few	CSATGRVTEAFF	TGCAGCGCGACAGGGAGGGTGACTGAAGCTTTCTTT
TRBV2	TRBJ1-1	-	few	CASSRRAVETEAFF	TGTGCCAGCAGTCGAAGGGCTGTTGAGACTGAAGCTTTCTTT
TRBV12-3/TRBV12-4	TRBJ2-7	-	-	CASSLVGRYEQYF	TGTGCCAGCAGTTTAGTAGGACGCTACGAGCAGTACTTC
TRBV7-2	TRBJ2-1	-	few	CASSPHNEQFF	TGTGCCAGCAGCCCCCACAATGAGCAGTTCTTC
TRBV5-1	TRBJ2-7	-	-	CASSLGFSGTYEQYF	TGCGCCAGCAGCTTGGGTTTTAGCGGAACCTACGAGCAGTACTTC
TRBV7-6	TRBJ2-1	TRBD2	-	CASSSRDYRDEQFF	TGTGCCAGCAGCTCACGGGACTATAGGGATGAGCAGTTCTTC
TRBV30	TRBJ1-1	TRBD1	-	CACSPRGYGAEAFF	TGTGCCTGTTCTCCCAGGGGGTACGGGGCTGAAGCTTTCTTT
TRBV3-1	TRBJ1-1	-	-	CASSRARATEAFF	TGTGCCAGCAGCCGAGCCAGGGCCACTGAAGCTTTCTTT
TRBV11-2	TRBJ2-1	TRBD2	few	CASRGRSGREKYEQFF	TGTGCCAGCAGGGGACGGAGCGGGAGGGAGAAGTATGAGCAGTTCTTC
TRBV4-2	TRBJ2-1	-	-	CASGPGLLGQVGQFF	TGTGCCAGCGGCCCCGGACTCCTGGGGCAAGTGGGGCAGTTCTTC
TRBV5-1	TRBJ2-2	-	-	CASSSSWAGELFF	TGCGCCAGCAGCTCTTCCTGGGCCGGGGAGCTGTTTTTT
TRBV27	TRBJ2-7	-	-	CASSFGQHYEQYF	TGTGCCAGCAGTTTTGGACAGCACTACGAGCAGTACTTC
TRBV7-2	TRBJ2-1	-	few	CASSLLGNPVGEQFF	TGTGCCAGCAGCTTACTAGGCAACCCCGTCGGTGAGCAGTTCTTC
TRBV6-5	TRBJ2-5	-	-	CASSYNSQETQYF	TGTGCCAGCAGTTATAACTCTCAAGAGACCCAGTACTTC
TRBV20-1	TRBJ1-2	-	few	CSAKSDSYGYTF	TGCAGTGCAAAATCCGACAGCTATGGCTACACCTTC
TRBV7-2	TRBJ2-1	-	few	CASSLGTTVWAYNEQFF	TGTGCCAGCAGCTTAGGGACGACCGTATGGGCCTACAATGAGCAGTTCTTC
TRBV20-1	TRBJ2-7	-	-	CSARAPKGYYEQYF	TGCAGTGCTAGAGCCCCGAAAGGGTACTACGAGCAGTACTTC
TRBV5-1	TRBJ2-1	-	-	CASSLGGGVNNEQFF	TGCGCCAGCAGCTTGGGCGGCGGGGTCAACAATGAGCAGTTCTTC
TRBV5-1	TRBJ2-7	-	few	CASSRVETSSPGDEQYF	TGCGCCAGCAGCCGCGTGGAGACTAGTTCCCCTGGCGACGAGCAGTACTTC
TRBV3-1	TRBJ2-3	TRBD1	-	CASSLLQTGTTDTQYF	TGTGCCAGCAGCCTTCTCCAGACAGGGACCACAGATACGCAGTATTTT
TRBV10-3	TRBJ1-6	-	-	CAISGDRNSPLHF	TGTGCCATCAGTGGAGACCGTAATTCACCCCTCCACTTT
TRBV5-1	TRBJ2-5	-	few	CASRIGQSSTETQYF	TGCGCCAGCAGGATTGGACAGTCCTCGACGGAGACCCAGTACTTC
TRBV27	TRBJ2-1	TRBD2	-	CASRAGTSGFYNEQFF	TGTGCCAGCAGGGCCGGGACTAGCGGGTTTTACAATGAGCAGTTCTTC
TRBV7-9	TRBJ2-3	TRBD1	few	CASSSSTGVADTQYF	TGTGCCAGCAGCTCATCGACAGGGGTGGCAGATACGCAGTATTTT
TRBV14	TRBJ2-3	-	many	CASSQEAEISTDTQYF	TGTGCCAGCAGCCAAGAAGCAGAAATTAGCACAGATACGCAGTATTTT
TRBV20-1	TRBJ1-5	-	few	CSGGGNNQPQHF	TGCAGTGGGGGGGGGAACAATCAGCCCCAGCATTTT
TRBV20-1	TRBJ2-5	-	few	CSARDLGQGQETQYF	TGCAGTGCTAGAGACCTAGGGCAGGGCCAAGAGACCCAGTACTTC
TRBV3-1	TRBJ1-1	-	-	CASSQDPRSNTEAFF	TGTGCCAGCAGCCAAGATCCCAGGAGTAACACTGAAGCTTTCTTT
TRBV7-2	TRBJ2-7	-	-	CASSTTPFISYEQYF	TGTGCCAGCAGCACTACCCCGTTCATCTCCTACGAGCAGTACTTC
TRBV6-5	TRBJ1-2	-	few	CASSYSSQLGYTF	TGTGCCAGCAGTTACTCGAGCCAGCTCGGCTACACCTTC
TRBV5-1	TRBJ2-5	TRBD2	few	CASSLSAGGPETQYF	TGCGCCAGCAGCTTGTCCGCGGGAGGGCCGGAGACCCAGTACTTC
TRBV27	TRBJ1-1	-	-	CASRFQAGEAFF	TGTGCCAGCAGGTTTCAGGCCGGTGAAGCTTTCTTT
TRBV20-1	TRBJ1-6	-	few	CSARDRGENSPLHF	TGCAGTGCTAGAGATCGTGGGGAGAATTCACCCCTCCACTTT
TRBV6-2/TRBV6-3	TRBJ2-5	-	-	CASSYSNLAETQYF	TGTGCCAGCAGTTACTCCAACCTCGCGGAGACCCAGTACTTC
TRBV6-4	TRBJ2-1	TRBD2	few	CASSVRAGGYNEQFF	TGTGCCAGCAGTGTAAGAGCGGGAGGGTACAATGAGCAGTTCTTC
TRBV20-1	TRBJ2-3	TRBD2	-	CSASTPSGRSTDTQYF	TGCAGTGCTTCAACCCCCAGCGGGAGGAGCACAGATACGCAGTATTTT
TRBV6-1	TRBJ2-1	TRBD2	-	CASSDLAGGAYNEQFF	TGTGCCAGCAGTGACTTGGCGGGAGGCGCCTACAATGAGCAGTTCTTC
TRBV6-1	TRBJ2-1	-	few	CATKQSSYNEQFF	TGTGCCACAAAACAGAGCTCCTACAATGAGCAGTTCTTC
TRBV7-2	TRBJ2-7	-	-	CASEPPPYGYEQYF	TGTGCCAGCGAGCCGCCCCCCTATGGCTACGAGCAGTACTTC
TRBV19	TRBJ2-7	TRBD1	-	CASSVPGTGSYEQYF	TGTGCCAGTAGTGTCCCCGGGACAGGGTCCTACGAGCAGTACTTC
TRBV7-9	TRBJ1-2	TRBD1	few	CASSRVTGQVFSGYTF	TGTGCCAGCAGCCGGGTAACGGGACAGGTTTTCTCAGGCTACACCTTC
TRBV20-1	TRBJ1-1	-	-	CSATTTRDRLNTEAFF	TGCAGTGCCACGACTACCCGCGACAGACTAAACACTGAAGCTTTCTTT
TRBV10-3	TRBJ2-3	-	once	CAISDGGHDTDTQYF	TGTGCCATCAGTGATGGGGGACATGACACAGATACGCAGTATTTT
TRBV5-1	TRBJ2-3	TRBD1	-	CASRRQGVSTDTQYF	TGCGCCAGCAGACGACAGGGGGTTAGCACAGATACGCAGTATTTT
TRBV23-1	TRBJ2-3	-	once	CASRRAGADTQYF	TGTGCCAGCAGACGCGCGGGGGCGGATACGCAGTATTTT
TRBV20-1	TRBJ2-2	-	-	CSALVDLGELFF	TGCAGTGCCCTAGTGGACCTCGGGGAGCTGTTTTTT